This T cell receptor (beta chain) was recorded in a study of T-cell memory formation after mild COVID-19. Overall study context: Largely, TCR clusters stayed within a single donor. Findings of the study overall: CD4/CD8 balance held among clones contracting day 15 to 85, and later expanders leaned CD4+. Researchers found some responding clones in pre-infection memory, a sign that cross-reactive memory joined.

This clonotype was detected only a few times. As yet, its antigen is unknown. This CDR3 region has 14 residues. V was trimmed by 7 bases and J by 2 bases, leaving 11 bases between them. Germline values: CDR1 SGHTA, CDR2 FQGNSA. TCRdb processed the 5' RACE reads anew with MiXCR; each CDR3 protein has one entry. The sample gives roughly 130,000 distinct CDR3 sequences, about 17% of which show up once; about 5% is in the top ten. The source is a man between 18 and 29 years old who had mild COVID-19 (a few samples of this study predate the infection). Cell type and time point are not known. V gene TRBV7-2 combines with J gene TRBJ2-2, with D perhaps TRBD1 or TRBD2 (6 bases each). The sequencing input was PBMCs or a T cell subset sorted from them (not recorded which). CDR3 loop: CASNGGGNTGELFF. In nucleotides, the CDR3 is TGTGCCAGCAACGGGGGCGGAAACACCGGGGAGCTGTTTTTT. The full variable domain, completed using reference TRBV7-2 and TRBJ2-2, is GAGVSQSPSNKVTEKGKDVELRCDPISGHTALYWYRQSLGQGLEFLIYFQGNSAPDKSGLPSDRFSAERTGGSVSTLTIQRTQQEDSAVYLCASNGGGNTGELFFGEGSRLTVL.